This TCR beta chain is drawn from a study of T cells after yellow fever vaccination. This CDR3 contains 13 residues. Trimming cost V 7 bases and J 6 bases, with 15 bases left between them. This clonotype was counted at least ten times. TCRdb reanalysed the 5' RACE reads using MiXCR and keeps one entry per CDR3 protein. This table holds roughly 120,000 distinct CDR3 sequences, about 7% found once. The J gene is TRBJ2-5, the V gene TRBV12-3 or TRBV12-4; D is uncertain. The TCR comes from a man aged 18-30 years who received the YFV17D yellow fever vaccine. The sequenced sample was CD4+ T cells sorted from PBMCs, obtained more than 8 days after the first yellow fever vaccination. CDR3 sequence (DNA): TGTGCCAGCACCCTGGGGTTGGGGAAGACCCAGTACTTC. Translation gives CASTLGLGKTQYF.